The 32 T cell receptor beta chains in this list originate from one sample, sequenced in a study of control samples from healthy donors and cancer patients. Produced via immunoSEQ multiplex PCR; TCRdb's table is partial and in-frame only. The sample has fewer than 130,000 clones; 70% to 90% are singletons. Material for sequencing was PBMCs. These receptor sequences come from a woman in her fifties or sixties with lung cancer.

The DNA for the CDR3 is TGTGCCAGCAGGACCGGACTAGCGCCGGAGACCCAGTACTTC. Protein product: CASRTGLAPETQYF. The gene calls are TRBV7-2 and TRBJ2-5; 9 nucleotides match TRBD2. CDR3 length: 14 residues. Germline CDR1 and CDR2: SGHTA and FQGNSA. With 6 bases clipped from V and 5 bases from J, the junction kept 7 bases outside the gene matches.

The chain uses TRBV6-5 and TRBJ1-2; a possible D gene is TRBD1 (6 bases). This CDR3 has 14 amino acids. Germline assignment: CDR1 MNHEY and CDR2 SVGAGI. Trimming removed 4 bases from V and 7 bases from J, with 16 bases in between. CDR3 region: CASSSFGGATGYTF. CDR3 bases: TGTGCCAGCAGTTCCTTCGGGGGGGCGACTGGCTACACCTTC.

The rearrangement uses TRBV27 and TRBJ1-6; a weak D match, TRBD1 (6 bases). V was shortened by 4 bases and J by 5 bases, with 15 bases between the two germline ends. This CDR3 region has 16 residues. Germline V gene lookup returns CDR1 MNHEY and CDR2 SMNVEV (reference sequence). CDR3 DNA: TGTGCCAGCAGTTCCCACCGGGGACACGATAATTCACCCCTCCACTTT. It is translated as CASSSHRGHDNSPLHF.

The rearrangement joins TRBV7-9 to TRBJ2-1; 8 nucleotides match TRBD2. The trim removed 5 bases at V and 2 bases at J, leaving 2 bases unmatched. From germline, CDR1 is SEHNR and CDR2 FQNEAQ (reference sequence). The CDR3 length is 14 residues. CDR3: CASSRGGTYNEQFF. CDR3 bases: TGTGCCAGCAGCCGGGGGGGAACCTACAATGAGCAGTTCTTC.

The chain joins TRBV4-1 to TRBJ1-2; TRBD1 matches 9 bases. Germline CDR1 is MGHRA and CDR2 is YSYEKL. Germline trimming cut 3 bases from V and 2 bases from J; bases unmatched to any gene: 1. The CDR3 has 14 residues. The CDR3: CASSHTGGNYGYTF. CDR3 DNA sequence: TGCGCCAGCAGCCATACAGGGGGCAACTATGGCTACACCTTC.

The chain uses TRBV5-1 and TRBJ2-7; 12 bases match TRBD2. With 1 base clipped from V and 5 bases from J, the junction kept 4 bases outside the gene matches. Germline values: CDR1 SGHRS, CDR2 YFSETQ. The CDR3 consists of 15 residues. DNA of the CDR3: TGCGCCAGCAGCTTGAAACTAGCGGGAGGTAACGAGCAGTACTTC. Translation: CASSLKLAGGNEQYF.

The V call is TRBV2, the J call TRBJ2-3; 8 bases match TRBD2. CDR3 length equals 15 residues. Germline V gene lookup returns CDR1 SNHLY and CDR2 FYNNEI. The V and J ends lost 7 bases and 6 bases, in that order; junction bases with no gene match: 12. CDR3: CASKVGAGETDTQYF. The CDR3 nucleotides read TGTGCCAGCAAGGTCGGAGCGGGGGAGACCGATACGCAGTATTTT.

The chain has TRBV27 and TRBJ2-7; unclear D gene. Germline lookup yields CDR1 MNHEY and CDR2 SMNVEV (reference sequence). The CDR3 runs to 13 residues. V lost 2 bases to trimming and J lost 8 bases, with 13 bases between them. CDR3 sequence (DNA): TGTGCCAGCAGTTTAGGCTCTCAATATCAGCAGTACTTC. Translating gives CASSLGSQYQQYF.

As DNA, the CDR3 is TGTGCCAGCACGACTGGCAGGATGAACACTGAAGCTTTCTTT. It yields the protein CASTTGRMNTEAFF. The chain combines TRBV6-5 with TRBJ1-1, with no clear D. The CDR3 length is 14 residues. The germline CDR1 and CDR2 sequences are MNHEY and SVGAGI. V lost 7 bases and J 0 bases, leaving 12 bases between the germline ends.

The chain employs TRBV7-2 and TRBJ1-2; no clear D. CDR1 and CDR2 (germline): SGHTA, FQGNSA. The CDR3 runs to 15 residues. With 1 base removed from V and 7 bases from J, the gap between germline ends came to 16 bases. Here the CDR3 DNA reads TGTGCCAGCAGCTTAGGTCTCATTAGGGAGGGTGGCTACACCTTC. Its protein product is CASSLGLIREGGYTF.

This clone occurred a few times. The chain joins TRBV5-1 to TRBJ2-1, with 12 positions matching TRBD1. Germline V gene lookup returns CDR1 SGHRS and CDR2 YFSETQ. V was clipped by 3 bases and J by 2 bases; unmatched bases: 9. CDR3 length: 18 amino acids. CDR3 in amino acids: CASSSGTGGPRAYNEQFF. The CDR3 DNA reads as TGCGCCAGCAGCTCCGGGACAGGGGGCCCCAGGGCCTACAATGAGCAGTTCTTC.

Notes on this clone: This sample includes further DNA sequences coding for the same CDR3. The chain uses TRBV6-2 or TRBV6-3 and TRBJ2-7; 8 bases line up with TRBD1. This CDR3 has 15 amino acids. V was pared by 6 bases and J by 1 base, with 8 bases of the junction left unmatched. In germline, CDR1 is MNHEY, CDR2 SVGEGT. The chain's CDR3 is CASSSGQGLSYEQYF. In DNA form, the CDR3 reads TGTGCCAGCAGCTCCGGACAGGGACTTTCCTACGAGCAGTACTTC.

The CDR3 loop is CATSGTWGNEQFF. In DNA form, the CDR3 reads TGTGCCACCAGCGGGACCTGGGGGAATGAGCAGTTCTTC. This chain joins TRBV15 and TRBJ2-1; the D call may be TRBD1 or TRBD2 (5 bases each). The CDR3 has 13 amino acids. Trimming pared 5 bases from V and 7 bases from J, leaving 12 bases between. Germline V gene sequence: CDR1 LNHNV, CDR2 YYDKDF (reference sequence).

This clone was detected only a few times. The V gene is TRBV25-1, the J gene TRBJ2-1; no clear D. V shed 10 bases and J shed 0 bases, with 16 bases lying between them. The CDR3 length is 15 residues. Germline V lookup: CDR1 MGHDK, CDR2 SYGVNS. The CDR3: CATLLKASSYNEQFF. The CDR3 nucleotides read TGTGCCACCCTTCTTAAGGCCAGCTCCTACAATGAGCAGTTCTTC.

The sample holds a few counts of this clone. V gene TRBV19 combines with J gene TRBJ2-3; D is possibly TRBD2 (6 bases). Germline V CDR1 and CDR2: LNHDA, SQIVND (reference sequence). Trimming took 3 bases from V and 0 from J, leaving 10 bases between them. This CDR3 comprises 15 residues. This CDR3 is CASSMSRGSTDTQYF. The CDR3 DNA reads as TGTGCCAGTAGTATGTCACGGGGGAGCACAGATACGCAGTATTTT.

Only a few counts were recorded for this clone. The chain's CDR3 is CASSKAGRRRGTDTQYF. The CDR3 DNA follows: TGTGCCAGCAGCAAAGCGGGCAGGCGTCGGGGTACAGATACGCAGTATTTT. This chain uses TRBV21-1 with TRBJ2-3; whether TRBD2, the table's D call, matches the DNA was not checked. TRBV21-1 is a recognized pseudogene. The CDR3 extends over 17 amino acids.

Worth noting for this clone: At one of its ends the junction is not consistent with the germline gene, which may arise from a read error. This chain joins TRBV19 and TRBJ2-6, with 7 bases fitting TRBD2. The CDR3 runs to 15 residues. Germline CDR1 and CDR2: LNHDA and SQIVND (reference sequence). CDR3 DNA: TGTGCCACTAGTTGGGGGGGGATCAGGGCCAACGTCCTGACTTTC. Translated, it gives CATSWGGIRANVLTF.

This clone turned up a few times. The rearrangement joins TRBV11-3 to TRBJ2-7; 7 nucleotides line up with TRBD1. The germline CDR1 and CDR2 sequences are SGHNT and YENEEA. Trimming at V came to 1 base and at J to 3 bases, leaving 6 bases not matched to a gene. The CDR3 runs 15 residues. The CDR3: CASSLGDRVGYEQYF. CDR3 nucleotides: TGTGCCAGCAGCTTAGGCGACAGGGTCGGCTACGAGCAGTACTTC. The variable domain in full, completed from reference TRBV11-3 and TRBJ2-7, reads EAGVVQSPRYKIIEKKQPVAFWCNPISGHNTLYWYLQNLGQGPELLIRYENEEAVDDSQLPKDRFSAERLKGVDSTLKIQPAELGDSAVYLCASSLGDRVGYEQYFGPGTRLTVT.

The rearrangement uses TRBV9 and TRBJ1-3; a possible D gene is TRBD1 (6 bases). Trimming pared 0 bases from V and 0 bases from J, leaving 19 bases between. The CDR3 extends over 19 amino acids. In germline, CDR1 is SGDLS, CDR2 YYNGEE. The CDR3 is CASSVVSGSGATSGNTIYF. In DNA form, the CDR3 reads TGTGCCAGCAGCGTAGTCTCCGGCTCGGGGGCCACCTCTGGAAACACCATATATTTT. The full variable domain, in which reference TRBV9 and TRBJ1-3 provide the parts outside the CDR3, is DSGVTQTPKHLITATGQRVTLRCSPRSGDLSVYWYQQSLDQGLQFLIQYYNGEERAKGNILERFSAQQFPDLHSELNLSSLELGDSALYFCASSVVSGSGATSGNTIYFGEGSWLTVV.

The J gene is TRBJ2-1, the V gene TRBV18; D possibly uses TRBD1 or TRBD2 (5 bases each). From germline, CDR1 is KGHSH and CDR2 LQKENI. The CDR3 spans 13 residues. V dropped 6 bases and J dropped 7 bases, with 13 bases sitting between them. Here the CDR3 DNA reads TGTGCCAGCTCTCGGGGACCGATTAATGAGCAGTTCTTC. Translation: CASSRGPINEQFF.

The chain recombines TRBV19 with TRBJ1-1, with unresolved D. Per germline, CDR1 LNHDA and CDR2 SQIVND (reference sequence). Trimming cost V 6 bases and J 4 bases, with 15 bases left between them. This CDR3 has 14 amino acids. Written as DNA, the CDR3 is TGTGCCAGTAGAACCGGGCTCCAGGTCACTGAAGCTTTCTTT. This gives the protein CASRTGLQVTEAFF.

V usage is TRBV7-8 and J usage is TRBJ2-7, with 8 positions matching TRBD2. This CDR3 has 13 residues. V dropped 5 bases and J dropped 6; count of bases not matched to a gene: 6. Per the germline V gene, CDR1 is SGHVS and CDR2 is FQNEAQ. CDR3 sequence (DNA): TGTGCCAGCAGCCCAGCGGGGGTCCCCGAGCAGTACTTC. Its translation: CASSPAGVPEQYF.

This clone was seen just once. The genes are TRBV5-1 and TRBJ1-2, with D perhaps TRBD1 (6 bases). CDR3 size: 14 residues. The V end lost 4 bases, the J end lost 6 bases, and 16 bases lay between the germline ends. Germline CDR1 and CDR2: SGHRS and YFSETQ. This chain's CDR3 is CASSGGQPGDGYTF. The CDR3 DNA sequence: TGCGCCAGCAGCGGGGGACAACCCGGGGATGGCTACACCTTC.

This clone was seen just once. The V and J genes are TRBV11-2 and TRBJ2-5; no clear D. This CDR3 is 14 amino acids long. Germline V gene sequence: CDR1 SGHAT, CDR2 FQNNGV. Trimming cost V 3 bases and J 5 bases, with 13 bases left between them. The CDR3 coding sequence is TGTGCCAGCAGCTTGTCCCCCGGACGGGAGACCCAGTACTTC. This gives the protein CASSLSPGRETQYF.

The V and J genes are TRBV5-1 and TRBJ2-3; D remains unclear. The V end lost 5 bases, the J end lost 0 bases, and 13 bases lay between the germline ends. The V gene's germline CDR1 is SGHRS and CDR2 YFSETQ. The CDR3 runs 15 residues. CDR3 nucleotides: TGCGCCAGCAGTTCTGGGTATTTTAGCACAGATACGCAGTATTTT. Protein sequence: CASSSGYFSTDTQYF.

CDR3 in DNA: TGTGCCAGCACCGCGGGCGGTTTTGAGCAGTTCTTC. It encodes CASTAGGFEQFF. The gene calls are TRBV12-3 or TRBV12-4 and TRBJ2-1; D possibly corresponds to TRBD2 (5 bases). The CDR3 spans 12 residues. Between the trimmed V and J ends, which lost 7 bases and 9 bases, there was a span of 13 bases.

The V call is TRBV3-1 (or the pseudogene TRBV3-2), the J call TRBJ2-3, with D unclear. The CDR3 has 15 residues. With 0 bases removed from V and 2 bases from J, the gap between germline ends came to 9 bases. CDR1 is LGHDT, CDR2 YNNKEL, per germline (reference sequence). This CDR3 reads CASSQDFQSTDTQYF. The CDR3, as DNA: TGTGCCAGCAGCCAAGATTTTCAGTCCACAGATACGCAGTATTTT.

This chain uses TRBV2 with TRBJ2-1; possible D gene TRBD2, 6 bases. This CDR3 is 14 amino acids long. The V end was cut by 6 bases, the J end by 0 bases, with 9 bases between. Germline V gene data show CDR1 as SNHLY and CDR2 as FYNNEI. The chain's CDR3 is CASSLLASYNEQFF. CDR3 sequence (DNA): TGTGCCAGCAGCCTACTAGCCTCCTACAATGAGCAGTTCTTC. The full variable domain, its missing parts supplied by reference TRBV2 and TRBJ2-1, is EPEVTQTPSHQVTQMGQEVILRCVPISNHLYFYWYRQILGQKVEFLVSFYNNEISEKSEIFDDQFSVERPDGSNFTLKIRSTKLEDSAMYFCASSLLASYNEQFFGPGTRLTVL.

The chain recombines TRBV10-3 with TRBJ2-3; D may be TRBD1 (6 bases). CDR1 and CDR2 (germline): ENHRY, SYGVKD. The V end was cut by 8 bases, the J end by 0 bases, with 15 bases between. CDR3 length: 15 amino acids. CDR3 loop: CAIGLQGSSTDTQYF. DNA for the CDR3: TGTGCCATCGGATTACAGGGATCTAGCACAGATACGCAGTATTTT.

The chain carries TRBV30 and TRBJ2-6, with D maybe TRBD1 (6 bases). CDR1 GTSNPN and CDR2 SVGIG come from the germline V gene (reference sequence). V shed 3 bases and J shed 4 bases, with 16 bases lying between them. The CDR3 spans 16 residues. The CDR3 loop is CAWRLTGSRGANVLTF. The DNA for the CDR3 is TGTGCCTGGAGACTTACAGGGTCTCGCGGGGCCAACGTCCTGACTTTC.

This chain uses TRBV24-1 with TRBJ2-2, with D tentatively TRBD1 or TRBD2 (5 bases each). Per germline, CDR1 KGHDR and CDR2 SFDVKD. The V and J ends lost 7 bases and 0 bases respectively, with 11 bases between them. CDR3 size: 15 residues. The chain's CDR3 is CATSPGPSNTGELFF. In DNA form, the CDR3 reads TGTGCCACCAGCCCGGGACCGTCGAACACCGGGGAGCTGTTTTTT.

The chain joins TRBV6-1 to TRBJ1-2, with D unresolved. This CDR3 contains 13 residues. The V gene's germline CDR1 is MNHNS and CDR2 SASEGT. V lost 3 bases and J lost 8, with 13 bases in between. As DNA, the CDR3 is TGTGCCAGCAGTGACCCCAGGTCGAGAGGCTACACCTTC. It encodes CASSDPRSRGYTF.